The source of this T cell receptor (beta chain) is a study of identical twins. Study observations and caveats: Part of the zero-insertion signal could reflect confounding by invariant MAIT and iNKT cells.

After removal of 7 bases from V and 4 bases from J, the junction contained 11 bases not matched to a gene. CDR3 length equals 15 residues. TCRdb re-analysed the 5' RACE reads in MiXCR, keeping a single row per CDR3 protein. The sample lists 1,800,000 or so distinct CDR3 sequences; less than 35% were seen once. To note about this clonotype: Its antigen is currently unknown.

Material: cord blood. V is TRBV12-3 or TRBV12-4 and J is TRBJ1-2, with 8 bases aligning to TRBD1. The origin of this receptor is a newborn girl in good health. This CDR3 reads CASTPAPQGAYGYTF. The CDR3 DNA follows: TGTGCCAGCACCCCGGCCCCTCAGGGGGCCTATGGCTACACCTTC.